These 27 T cell receptor beta chains share one sample of origin, sequenced in a study of metastatic and nonmetastatic thyroid tumors. All patients were untreated before thyroid surgery. TCRdb called clones again from the PCR reads with MiXCR. This table holds approximately 20,000 clones, 22% found once. The sample taken for sequencing was tumor tissue. The receptor set was obtained from a male donor with papillary thyroid cancer or a benign thyroid nodule (not recorded which). Some clones in this sample may be carry-over from other donors' samples.

This clone has a count of ten or more. V is TRBV9 and J is TRBJ2-1; 11 bases align to TRBD1. The CDR3 totals 15 residues. Germline trimming cut 2 bases from V and 8 bases from J; bases unmatched to any gene: 6. CDR1 is SGDLS, CDR2 YYNGEE, per germline. The CDR3 nucleotides read TGTGCCAGCAGCGTGTCCGGACAGGGGGCGTATGAGCAGTTCTTC. This sequence encodes CASSVSGQGAYEQFF. Using reference TRBV9 and TRBJ2-1 for the parts outside the CDR3, the full variable domain is DSGVTQTPKHLITATGQRVTLRCSPRSGDLSVYWYQQSLDQGLQFLIQYYNGEERAKGNILERFSAQQFPDLHSELNLSSLELGDSALYFCASSVSGQGAYEQFFGPGTRLTVL.

This clone was seen many times. J is TRBJ1-5 and V is TRBV3-1; a possible D gene is TRBD1 (5 bases). V was shortened by 1 base and J by 4 bases, with 11 bases between the two germline ends. The CDR3 is 15 residues long. The germline V gene has CDR1 LGHDT and CDR2 YNNKEL (reference sequence). This CDR3 reads CASSQGSGGNQPQHF. CDR3 DNA sequence: TGTGCCAGCAGCCAAGGCTCGGGGGGGAATCAGCCCCAGCATTTT.

This clone was seen at least ten times. The chain is built from TRBV10-3 and TRBJ1-5; 7 bases are shared with TRBD1. The CDR3 totals 15 residues. CDR1 is ENHRY, CDR2 SYGVKD, per germline. The V gene end was trimmed by 7 bases and the J gene end by 3 bases; junction bases not matched to a gene: 9. The CDR3 DNA follows: TGTGCCATCAAAACAGGGGAGGGAGACAATCAGCCCCAGCATTTT. This encodes CAIKTGEGDNQPQHF.

Comments on this clone: The junction shows a germline mismatch at one end, possibly a read error. The chain is built from TRBV30 and TRBJ2-3; D ambiguous. CDR3 size: 13 residues. In germline, CDR1 is GTSNPN, CDR2 SVGIG (reference sequence). The CDR3 sequence: CAWSIGSTDTQCF. CDR3 nucleotide sequence: TGTGCCTGGAGTATCGGAAGCACAGATACGCAGTGTTTC.

This clone is deemed medium-sized. The chain has TRBV19 and TRBJ1-2; weak D call: TRBD1 (6 bases). Germline V gene lookup returns CDR1 LNHDA and CDR2 SQIVND (reference sequence). V was trimmed by 5 bases and J by 5 bases, leaving 9 bases between them. The CDR3 totals 12 residues. The DNA of the CDR3 is TGTGCCAGTAGTGACACAGGGTATGGCTACACCTTC. Translation gives CASSDTGYGYTF.

With respect to this clone: A read error is likely, as this CDR3 ends without the conserved phenylalanine or tryptophan. The rearrangement links TRBV18 to TRBJ2-2; D remains ambiguous. This CDR3 contains 14 residues. CDR1 is KGHSH and CDR2 is LQKENI in the germline V gene. The CDR3: CASSQAWNSGELFI. CDR3 DNA: TGTGCCAGCTCTCAGGCTTGGAACAGCGGGGAGCTGTTTATT.

This clone was observed at least ten times. This CDR3 is also generated by other DNA sequences in the sample. V is TRBV20-1 and J is TRBJ2-4; 13 positions agree with TRBD2. Germline V gene sequence: CDR1 DFQATT, CDR2 SNEGSKA (reference sequence). The junction had 8 bases not matched to a gene; V was cut back by 6 bases and J by 0 bases. This CDR3 spans 17 amino acids. CDR3 protein: CSAHGTSGTLAKNIQYF. The CDR3 DNA sequence: TGCAGTGCCCACGGGACTAGCGGGACCCTAGCCAAAAACATTCAGTACTTC.

This CDR3 reads CASSLDRGYEQYF. The CDR3 DNA reads as TGTGCCAGCAGCTTAGACAGGGGCTACGAGCAGTACTTC. This sequence joins TRBV7-7 and TRBJ2-7, with 7 positions matching TRBD1. Trimming at V came to 1 base and at J to 3 bases, leaving 0 bases not matched to a gene. Germline V gene sequence: CDR1 SSHAT, CDR2 FNYEAQ (reference sequence). The length of the CDR3 is 13 residues.

This clone has ten or more counts. The chain links TRBV12-3 or TRBV12-4 to TRBJ1-2; no firm D call. This CDR3 is built from 11 residues. The germline V and J ends were trimmed by 6 bases and 4 bases, with 6 bases remaining between them. The CDR3 sequence: CASSRGYGYTF. Written as DNA, the CDR3 is TGTGCCAGCAGCAGAGGCTATGGCTACACCTTC.

This clone has more than one count but fewer than ten. With a much larger clone just one base away, this may be a read error. The CDR3 DNA is TGTGCCAGCACCTTAGGGGCCGGGTGCGGGTTCTTC. Translation: CASTLGAGCGFF. The V call is TRBV7-2, the J call TRBJ2-1; D may be TRBD1 (5 bases). CDR1 and CDR2 from the germline V gene are SGHTA and FQGNSA. The CDR3 is 12 amino acids.

This clone appeared many times. The chain carries TRBV19 and TRBJ2-5; 7 nucleotides match TRBD2. The CDR3 contains 15 residues. Trimming at V came to 4 bases and at J to 1 base, leaving 6 bases not matched to a gene. The germline gives CDR1 LNHDA, CDR2 SQIVND (reference sequence). CDR3 in amino acids: CASSREGTSQETQYF. The CDR3 bases are TGTGCCAGTAGTAGGGAGGGAACGAGCCAAGAGACCCAGTACTTC.

A remark on this clone: A much larger clonotype is one base distant, so this may be a read error. The DNA for the CDR3 is TGCAGTGGTACTAGCGGGAGGGAGTATGATACCCAGTACTTC. Translation: CSGTSGREYDTQYF. The V call is TRBV20-1, the J call TRBJ2-5, with 13 bases fitting TRBD2. The CDR3 has 14 residues. J was trimmed by 8 bases and V by 7 bases; bases with no gene match: 10. Germline CDR1 is DFQATT and CDR2 is SNEGSKA (reference sequence).

Only a few counts were recorded for this clone. One junction end disagrees with the germline gene, perhaps due to a read error. The J gene is TRBJ1-2, the V gene TRBV12-3 or TRBV12-4; D is undetermined. This CDR3 spans 12 amino acids. DNA of the CDR3: TGTTCCAGCAGTTTATGGCAATATGGCTACACCTTC. It specifies CSSSLWQYGYTF.

This clone occurred many times. This sequence joins TRBV5-1 and TRBJ1-1; perhaps TRBD1 as D (6 bases). Germline CDR1 SGHRS, CDR2 YFSETQ. V was shortened by 1 base and J by 4 bases, with 14 bases between the two germline ends. The CDR3 has 15 amino acids. CDR3 sequence (DNA): TGCGCCAGCAGCTTGATGCCGGGGGCGTCCACTGAAGCTTTCTTT. Its protein is CASSLMPGASTEAFF.

This clone has at least ten counts. CDR3 region: CSVEGGGTSGPPYNEQFF. CDR3 nucleotides: TGCAGCGTTGAAGGGGGGGGGACTAGCGGCCCACCTTACAATGAGCAGTTCTTC. The chain links TRBV29-1 to TRBJ2-1; TRBD2 matches at 11 bases. This CDR3 comprises 18 residues. Germline CDR1 and CDR2: SQVTM and ANQGSEA. The ends lost 1 base at V and 4 bases at J; junction bases unmatched: 12.

About this clone: A read error may explain this, as a much larger clone is one base away. This chain joins TRBV6-1 and TRBJ2-5; TRBD2 aligns across 12 bases. J gave up 5 bases and V 10 bases, and 17 bases lay outside the gene matches. The CDR3 spans 17 residues. CDR1 MNHNS and CDR2 SASEGT come from the germline V gene. In DNA, the CDR3 is TGTGCCAACCGGAGACTAGCGGGAGTGAGTAGGATTGAGACCCAGTACTTC. Translating it yields CANRRLAGVSRIETQYF.

The sample holds many counts of this clone. The chain recombines TRBV20-1 with TRBJ2-2; no definite D call. CDR3 length: 13 amino acids. The germline V gene encodes CDR1 DFQATT and CDR2 SNEGSKA (reference sequence). V was trimmed by 1 base and J by 3 bases, leaving 6 bases between them. The CDR3 spells CSARGPYTGELFF. CDR3 DNA sequence: TGCAGTGCTAGAGGGCCATACACCGGGGAGCTGTTTTTT.

This clone ranks as medium-sized. The genes are TRBV30 and TRBJ1-5; D might be TRBD1 (6 bases). V dropped 0 bases and J dropped 7 bases, with 10 bases sitting between them. The CDR3 length is 13 residues. From germline, CDR1 is GTSNPN and CDR2 SVGIG (reference sequence). The CDR3 nucleotides read TGTGCCTGGAGTGTACAGGGTCGGCAGCCCCAGCATTTT. Its translation is CAWSVQGRQPQHF. Supplemented by reference TRBV30 and TRBJ1-5, the full variable domain reads SQTIHQWPATLVQPVGSPLSLECTVEGTSNPNLYWYRQAAGRGLQLLFYSVGIGQISSEVPQNLSASRPQDRQFILSSKKLLLSDSGFYLCAWSVQGRQPQHFGDGTRLSIL.

The chain links TRBV28 to TRBJ1-2; D is perhaps TRBD1 (5 bases). Germline CDR1 reads MDHEN; CDR2 reads SYDVKM. The CDR3 is 14 amino acids. V lost 3 bases to trimming and J lost 2 bases, with 10 bases between them. The CDR3 sequence is CASSLVSGNYGYTF. For the CDR3, the DNA is TGTGCCAGCAGTTTGGTATCAGGGAACTATGGCTACACCTTC.

By share, this clone counts as medium-sized. The chain combines TRBV6-1 with TRBJ2-1; D is tentatively TRBD1 or TRBD2 (6 bases each). Trimming pared 2 bases from V and 9 bases from J, leaving 17 bases between. The CDR3 is made up of 15 amino acids. The germline CDR1 and CDR2 sequences are MNHNS and SASEGT. This chain's CDR3 is CASSELYGGLGEQFF. The DNA of the CDR3 is TGTGCCAGCAGTGAACTGTACGGGGGCCTCGGTGAGCAGTTCTTC.

This rearrangement joins TRBV11-2 to TRBJ1-2; a possible D gene is TRBD1 (5 bases). V was shortened by 0 bases and J by 2 bases, with 10 bases between the two germline ends. The germline CDR1 and CDR2 sequences are SGHAT and FQNNGV. The CDR3 consists of 15 residues. In nucleotides, the CDR3 is TGTGCCAGCAGCTTAGATGGCAGGGCAAACTATGGCTACACCTTC. Translating gives CASSLDGRANYGYTF. The full variable domain, with the rest looked up from reference TRBV11-2 and TRBJ1-2, is EAGVAQSPRYKIIEKRQSVAFWCNPISGHATLYWYQQILGQGPKLLIQFQNNGVVDDSQLPKDRFSAERLKGVDSTLKIQPAKLEDSAVYLCASSLDGRANYGYTFGSGTRLTVV.

Ten or more counts support this clone. This chain uses TRBV3-1 with TRBJ2-6; D unresolved. Trimming left V 1 base short and J 1 base short, with 14 bases between. The CDR3 sequence is 18 residues long. CDR1 and CDR2 from the germline V gene are LGHDT and YNNKEL (reference sequence). CDR3 nucleotides: TGTGCCAGCAGCCAAGCGGTCGGTTCACTGTCTGGGGCCAACGTCCTGACTTTC. It is translated as CASSQAVGSLSGANVLTF. Variable domain in full (rest from reference TRBV3-1 and TRBJ2-6): DTAVSQTPKYLVTQMGNDKSIKCEQNLGHDTMYWYKQDSKKFLKIMFSYNNKELIINETVPNRFSPKSPDKAHLNLHINSLELGDSAVYFCASSQAVGSLSGANVLTFGAGSRLTVL.

In the case of this clone: The junction departs from germline at one end; a sequencing error may be responsible. The chain is built from TRBV24-1 and TRBJ1-5; possibly TRBD1 for D (5 bases). The CDR3 spans 14 residues. Germline V lookup: CDR1 KGHDR, CDR2 SFDVKD. This CDR3 is CATSSGAQNHPQHF. The DNA of the CDR3 is TGTGCCACCAGTTCCGGGGCACAGAATCATCCCCAGCATTTT.

This chain joins TRBV5-4 and TRBJ2-2; tentative D call: TRBD1 (5 bases). CDR1 is SGHNT, CDR2 YYREEE, per germline (reference sequence). CDR3 size: 16 residues. Trimming removed 0 bases at V and 4 bases at J, with 13 bases between. CDR3 nucleotides: TGTGCCAGCAGCTTGGCTTTGACAGTGATCACCGGGGAGCTGTTTTTT. Protein product: CASSLALTVITGELFF.

With regard to this clone: Because the CDR3 is missing its conserved closing phenylalanine or tryptophan, this is likely a read error. V and J are TRBV19 and TRBJ2-7, with 8 bases aligning to TRBD2. The CDR3 extends over 14 amino acids. Germline V gene sequence: CDR1 LNHDA, CDR2 SQIVND (reference sequence). The CDR3 here is CSSSPAGEHYEQYY. CDR3 sequence (DNA): TGTTCCAGTTCCCCAGCGGGAGAACACTACGAGCAGTACTAC.

This clone occurred many times. The V call is TRBV5-5, the J call TRBJ2-2; 8 nucleotides line up with TRBD2. Germline values: CDR1 SGHKS, CDR2 YYEKEE (reference sequence). The CDR3 spans 14 residues. V lost 7 bases to trimming and J lost 3 bases; unmatched junction nucleotides: 5. CDR3 region: CASRSGRHTGELFF. Written as DNA, the CDR3 is TGTGCCAGCCGGAGCGGGAGACACACCGGGGAGCTGTTTTTT.

The J gene is TRBJ1-3, the V gene TRBV9; D remains ambiguous. Germline-derived CDR1 and CDR2 are SGDLS and YYNGEE. The germline V and J ends were trimmed by 4 bases and 0 bases, with 17 bases remaining between them. CDR3 length: 17 residues. The CDR3 here is CASSPFGGSSSGNTIYF. CDR3 nucleotides: TGTGCCAGCAGCCCATTTGGCGGGAGCAGCTCTGGAAACACCATATATTTT.